The source of this T cell receptor beta chain is a study of brain T cells in children with intractable seizures. Concerning this clone itself: Its target is unknown.

Germline V gives CDR1 MGHRA, CDR2 YSYEKL. The V segment lost 3 bases and the J segment 7 bases; nucleotides outside the gene matches: 4. The CDR3 spans 14 residues. The time point is: blood from clinic visit 5 months post-surgery; TSC patient then seizure free. The sequenced cases were selected for having the highest brain T cell transcript signatures. Whole-study results and caveats: Clones missing pre-surgery may reflect undersampling of that blood sample. Viral specificity was inferred only from CDR3 similarity; HCMV serostatus was unknown.

Using immunoSEQ multiplex PCR, the repertoire was profiled, and TCRdb retains in-frame clones only, with some absent. This table has approximately 330,000 clones, 85% to 95% appearing once. The J gene is TRBJ2-1, the V gene TRBV4-1, with 9 bases that match TRBD2. This receptor was identified in a boy under two years old with tuberous sclerosis and intractable seizures. This material consisted of peripheral blood, taken roughly 5 months after surgery. CDR3 amino acids: CASSQLAGVNEQFF. CDR3 bases: TGCGCCAGCAGCCAGTTAGCGGGGGTAAATGAGCAGTTCTTC.